This entry features one T cell receptor beta chain sequence. Here immunoSEQ multiplex PCR was the method, and the copy in TCRdb shows in-frame clones only, minus some. The sample consists of about 67,000 clones, 80% to 95% of them appearing once. The sample is drawn from a study of T cell changes during pregnancy in multiple sclerosis. The V segment lost 5 bases and the J segment 6 bases; nucleotides outside the gene matches: 10. The germline V gene has CDR1 MNHEY and CDR2 SMNVEV (reference sequence). The CDR3 contains 16 residues. The chain is built from TRBV27 and TRBJ2-2; 9 positions agree with TRBD2. This clonotype was sampled from a female donor in good health, enrolled as a control in a pregnancy study. Sequencing used peripheral blood, obtained in the first trimester of pregnancy. The CDR3 region is CASSHVRAGGPGELFF. The CDR3 DNA reads TGTGCCAGCAGTCACGTAAGGGCGGGAGGGCCCGGGGAGCTGTTTTTT.